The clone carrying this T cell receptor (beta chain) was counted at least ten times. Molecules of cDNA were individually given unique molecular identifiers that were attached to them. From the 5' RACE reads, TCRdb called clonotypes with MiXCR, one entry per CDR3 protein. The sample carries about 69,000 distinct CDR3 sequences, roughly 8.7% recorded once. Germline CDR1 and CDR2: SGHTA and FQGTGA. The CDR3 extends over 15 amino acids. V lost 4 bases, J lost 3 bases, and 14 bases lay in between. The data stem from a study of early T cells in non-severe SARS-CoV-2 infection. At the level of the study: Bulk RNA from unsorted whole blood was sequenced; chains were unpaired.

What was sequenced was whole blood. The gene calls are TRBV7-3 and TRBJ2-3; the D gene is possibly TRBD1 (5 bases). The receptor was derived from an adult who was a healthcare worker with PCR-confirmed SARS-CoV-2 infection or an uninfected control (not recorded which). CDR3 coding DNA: TGTGCCAGCAGCTGGGGCAGCCTAAGAACAGATACGCAGTATTTT. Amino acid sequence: CASSWGSLRTDTQYF.